The 10 T cell receptor beta chains listed next were all sequenced from one sample in a study of neurological immune-mediated disorders. The time point denotes: technical triplicate 2. TCRdb independently ran MiXCR on the 5' RACE reads; one entry per CDR3 protein. The sample consists of more than 50,000 distinct CDR3 sequences, less than 25% of them appearing once. Sequencing used PBMCs. These receptors were taken from a man aged 55 to 70 with HTLV-1-associated myelopathy (HAM/TSP).

This clonotype was counted at least ten times. V usage is TRBV20-1 and J usage is TRBJ1-3; no definite D call. V was cut by 0 bases and J by 4 bases, with 13 bases left in between. The CDR3 is 15 residues long. CDR1 is DFQATT and CDR2 is SNEGSKA in the germline V gene (reference sequence). CDR3 in DNA: TGCAGTGCTAGAGATACCCGGACCAAAGGAAACACCATATATTTT. Protein: CSARDTRTKGNTIYF.

This clonotype has only a few counts. V usage is TRBV5-1 and J usage is TRBJ2-1; tentative D call: TRBD2 (5 bases). V lost 4 bases and J lost 1, with 9 bases in between. The CDR3 loop spans 14 amino acids. Germline CDR1 reads SGHRS; CDR2 reads YFSETQ. CDR3 protein: CASSEGPSYNEQFF. CDR3 coding DNA: TGCGCCAGCAGCGAGGGCCCTTCCTACAATGAGCAGTTCTTC.

At least ten counts were recorded for this clonotype. The chain employs TRBV7-3 and TRBJ2-1, with TRBD2 matching 9 bases. Germline V gene lookup returns CDR1 SGHTA and CDR2 FQGTGA. This CDR3 has 15 amino acids. Trimming took 6 bases from V and 7 from J; bases not matched to a gene: 10. CDR3 nucleotide sequence: TGTGCCAGCAGTCTCGGGACTAGCCGGGAGAATGAGCAGTTCTTC. Translation: CASSLGTSRENEQFF.

V gene TRBV2 combines with J gene TRBJ1-2, with D uncertain. Germline assignment: CDR1 SNHLY and CDR2 FYNNEI. Trimming took off 6 bases at V and 1 base at J, with 9 bases between the two ends. CDR3 length equals 13 residues. The CDR3 coding sequence is TGTGCCAGCAGGGAACAGCATAACTATGGCTACACCTTC. This translates into CASREQHNYGYTF. The complete variable domain, with remaining parts taken from reference TRBV2 and TRBJ1-2, reads EPEVTQTPSHQVTQMGQEVILRCVPISNHLYFYWYRQILGQKVEFLVSFYNNEISEKSEIFDDQFSVERPDGSNFTLKIRSTKLEDSAMYFCASREQHNYGYTFGSGTRLTVV.

Remarks on this clonotype: This likely comes from a read error, as the CDR3 has no conserved phenylalanine or tryptophan at its end. The gene calls are TRBV7-9 and TRBJ2-3, with 12 bases lining up with TRBD2. The ends lost 5 bases at V and 3 bases at J; junction bases unmatched: 21. This CDR3 comprises 21 residues. Germline V CDR1 and CDR2: SEHNR, FQNEAQ (reference sequence). The CDR3 here is CASSPLAGGPTSGRLTDTQYY. CDR3 bases: TGTGCCAGCAGCCCCTTAGCCGGTGGGCCCACTAGCGGGAGGCTGACAGATACGCAGTATTAT.

V is TRBV7-9 and J is TRBJ2-5; 10 bases match TRBD2. Germline V gene data show CDR1 as SEHNR and CDR2 as FQNEAQ (reference sequence). CDR3 length: 15 residues. V gave up 7 bases and J gave up 0 bases; unmatched junction bases: 5. The CDR3 region has the DNA TGTGCCAGCAAAAGGACTAGCGGATACCAAGAGACCCAGTACTTC. This translates into CASKRTSGYQETQYF.

This clonotype occurred many times. This rearrangement joins TRBV20-1 to TRBJ2-2; 9 bases line up with TRBD2. V gave up 3 bases and J gave up 1 base; unmatched junction bases: 3. Germline V gene data show CDR1 as DFQATT and CDR2 as SNEGSKA (reference sequence). This CDR3 comprises 15 residues. CDR3 DNA sequence: TGCAGTGCTAGCCCTAGCGGGATGAACACCGGGGAGCTGTTTTTT. It yields the protein CSASPSGMNTGELFF.

This clonotype has at least ten counts. V and J are TRBV5-1 and TRBJ1-1; weak D call: TRBD1 (5 bases). The V gene lost 5 bases and the J gene lost 2 bases, with 10 bases spanning the gap. The CDR3 loop spans 13 amino acids. Per the germline V gene, CDR1 is SGHRS and CDR2 is YFSETQ. DNA of the CDR3: TGCGCCAGCAGAGGGGTGGGAAACACTGAAGCTTTCTTT. It specifies CASRGVGNTEAFF.

The chain has TRBV4-1 and TRBJ2-3; TRBD1 matches at 8 bases. Germline V gives CDR1 MGHRA, CDR2 YSYEKL. Trimming took 2 bases from V and 6 from J; bases not matched to a gene: 7. The CDR3 runs 15 residues. The CDR3 region is CASSQPDRAGDTQYF. The CDR3 DNA reads as TGCGCCAGCAGCCAACCGGACAGGGCCGGGGATACGCAGTATTTT.

In regard to this clonotype: A clone one base away is much larger, so this may be a read error. The chain couples TRBV5-1 to TRBJ2-5, with 9 bases fitting TRBD1. There are 13 residues in the CDR3. Germline CDR1 reads SGHRS; CDR2 reads YFSETQ. CDR3 amino acids: CASSLQGAETLYF. The CDR3 DNA reads as TGCGCCAGCAGCTTACAGGGGGCCGAGACCCTGTACTTC. Looking up the rest from reference TRBV5-1 and TRBJ2-5 gives the full variable domain: KAGVTQTPRYLIKTRGQQVTLSCSPISGHRSVSWYQQTPGQGLQFLFEYFSETQRNKGNFPGRFSGRQFSNSRSEMNVSTLELGDSALYLCASSLQGAETLYFGPGTRLLVL.